This TCR beta chain was recorded in a study of graft-versus-host responses after intestinal transplantation. At the level of the study: Each recipient received anti-thymocyte globulin induction, then tacrolimus and steroids for 3 to 4 years. Findings of the study overall: Early post-transplant declines in HvG were associated with peak levels of circulating GvH clones.

Clones were read by immunoSEQ multiplex PCR, and TCRdb kept only the in-frame ones, dropping some. Of about 90,000 clones listed, approximately 92% are singletons. This clone has a handful of counts. What it binds is unknown. This clonotype was sampled from a human donor who received an intestinal transplant. The specimen was unstimulated CD4+ T cells sorted from spleen or lymph node cells, collected before intestinal transplant.

Here the CDR3 reads CASSQPSGSRLQETQYF. CDR3 bases: TGTGCCAGCAGCCAGCCTAGCGGGAGCCGGCTACAAGAGACCCAGTACTTC. The chain carries TRBV4-2 and TRBJ2-5; 10 positions agree with TRBD2. Germline CDR1 LGHNA, CDR2 YNFKEQ. The CDR3 contains 17 residues. Trimming at V came to 3 bases and at J to 2 bases, leaving 9 bases not matched to a gene.